These 23 T cell receptor beta chains were sequenced from one sample in a study of beta chain features in type 1 diabetes. Study-wide results and limits: All four CD4+ subsets from Type 1 diabetes patients carried moderately but significantly shorter TCRB CDR3s.

No antigen is known for these receptors. The study reverse transcribed the entire isolated RNA, so it sequenced expressed TCRB transcripts. Here immunoSEQ multiplex PCR was the method, and the copy in TCRdb shows in-frame clones only, minus some. The sample yields about 150,000 clones, approximately 8.8% seen once. The sequenced material came from central memory CD4+ T cells from blood. These receptors were taken from a woman under 40 with type 1 diabetes.

The rearrangement links TRBV5-1 to TRBJ2-1; TRBD1 is a possible D gene (5 bases). Trimming pared 0 bases from V and 6 bases from J, leaving 16 bases between. The CDR3 contains 16 residues. Germline V gene lookup returns CDR1 SGHRS and CDR2 YFSETQ. The CDR3 here is CASSLAGTTDSNEQFF. The CDR3 nucleotides are TGCGCCAGCAGCTTGGCAGGTACTACCGACAGCAATGAGCAGTTCTTC.

This rearrangement joins TRBV6-1 to TRBJ2-1, with TRBD2 matching 8 bases. V gave up 7 bases and J gave up 2 bases; unmatched junction bases: 7. The CDR3 is 15 residues long. Germline V gene data show CDR1 as MNHNS and CDR2 as SASEGT. In DNA, the CDR3 is TGTGCCAGCATTCGTAGCGGGACCACCTACAATGAGCAGTTCTTC. This codes for CASIRSGTTYNEQFF.

The chain recombines TRBV7-3 with TRBJ1-1; 9 bases agree with TRBD1. The CDR3 runs 12 residues. Germline CDR1 is SGHTA and CDR2 is FQGTGA. The junction had 5 bases not matched to a gene; V was cut back by 5 bases and J by 10 bases. CDR3 protein: CASSPGTGRAFF. The CDR3 nucleotides are TGTGCCAGCAGCCCCGGGACAGGGCGAGCTTTCTTT.

Points on this clone: This sample also contains other DNA sequences that code for the same CDR3. V is TRBV5-4 and J is TRBJ2-5, with 13 bases identical to TRBD2. Germline CDR1 is SGHNT and CDR2 is YYREEE (reference sequence). The CDR3 length is 15 residues. Trimming removed 2 bases from V and 3 bases from J; junction bases left unmatched: 1. The CDR3 DNA sequence: TGTGCCAGCAGCTTAGGGACTAGCGGGGAAGAGACCCAGTACTTC. This translates into CASSLGTSGEETQYF.

The J gene is TRBJ2-3, the V gene TRBV4-1, with 16 bases fitting TRBD2. V gave up 3 bases and J gave up 4 bases; unmatched junction bases: 10. The CDR3 runs 19 residues. The germline V gene encodes CDR1 MGHRA and CDR2 YSYEKL. CDR3 in DNA: TGCGCCAGCAGCCAGAGACTGGGACTAGCGGGAGGGTTCGCAGATACGCAGTATTTT. Translating gives CASSQRLGLAGGFADTQYF.

This clone turned up a few times. J is TRBJ2-5 and V is TRBV18; D might be TRBD1 (6 bases). The J call is in doubt because the DNA end fits TRBJ2-7 better. The length of the CDR3 is 13 residues. Germline assignment: CDR1 KGHSH and CDR2 LQKENI. CDR3 nucleotides: TGTGCCAGCTCACCTGCGACAGGCGCCGAGCAGTACTTC. It is translated as CASSPATGAEQYF.

This clone was seen repeatedly, ten times or more. V gene TRBV29-1 combines with J gene TRBJ2-7; 10 bases line up with TRBD1. CDR3 length: 14 residues. V was pared by 7 bases and J by 5 bases, with 11 bases of the junction left unmatched. Germline-derived CDR1 and CDR2 are SQVTM and ANQGSEA. The CDR3 DNA is TGCAGCGCTAGGAGGGGGACAGGGGCTGACGAGCAGTACTTC. Its translation: CSARRGTGADEQYF.

The chain carries TRBV4-1 and TRBJ2-7; possibly TRBD2 for D (6 bases). In germline, CDR1 is MGHRA, CDR2 YSYEKL. V lost 0 bases, J lost 1 base, and 13 bases lay in between. This CDR3 has 16 amino acids. The CDR3 is CASSQEGGAGSYEQYF. The CDR3 nucleotides are TGCGCCAGCAGCCAAGAGGGAGGAGCGGGTTCCTACGAGCAGTACTTC.

This clone has a handful of counts. The chain carries TRBV28 and TRBJ1-3; a possible D gene is TRBD1 (6 bases). This CDR3 region has 15 residues. The V and J ends lost 1 base and 2 bases respectively, with 9 bases between them. Germline V gene data show CDR1 as MDHEN and CDR2 as SYDVKM. CDR3 nucleotide sequence: TGTGCCAGCAGTTTATCGGGGGGCGCTGGAAACACCATATATTTT. Its translation: CASSLSGGAGNTIYF.

This clone was recorded a few times. This chain joins TRBV7-3 and TRBJ1-2, with 8 bases fitting TRBD1. V shed 4 bases and J 9 bases; nucleotides not matched to a gene: 7. The CDR3 is 13 residues long. CDR1 and CDR2 (germline): SGHTA, FQGTGA. The CDR3 loop is CASSSQGARSYTF. The DNA of the CDR3 is TGTGCCAGCAGCTCTCAGGGGGCGCGAAGCTACACCTTC.

The chain couples TRBV7-9 to TRBJ1-2; D is unclear. The V end lost 0 bases, the J end lost 9 bases, and 11 bases lay between the germline ends. Germline V gives CDR1 SEHNR, CDR2 FQNEAQ (reference sequence). This CDR3 has 13 residues. CDR3 region: CASSLATEYSYTF. The CDR3 region has the DNA TGTGCCAGCAGCTTAGCGACGGAGTATAGCTACACCTTC.

The CDR3 bases are TGTGCCAGCAGGAGACAGGGAGTTGGGGAGACCCAGTACTTC. Translated, it gives CASRRQGVGETQYF. This sequence joins TRBV28 and TRBJ2-5; 7 nucleotides match TRBD1. The CDR3 length is 14 residues. V gave up 6 bases and J gave up 5 bases; unmatched junction bases: 9. Germline V gives CDR1 MDHEN, CDR2 SYDVKM.

Only a few counts were recorded for this clone. The chain uses TRBV29-1 and TRBJ1-2, with D perhaps matching TRBD1 (5 bases). This CDR3 has 11 amino acids. The germline gives CDR1 SQVTM, CDR2 ANQGSEA. Trimming removed 6 bases from V and 8 bases from J, with 13 bases in between. CDR3 DNA sequence: TGCAGCGTCGCAGGAGGGGAGGGCTACACCTTC. It encodes CSVAGGEGYTF.

This clone was detected a few times. V is TRBV28 and J is TRBJ2-7, with D perhaps matching TRBD2 (5 bases). The V and J ends lost 1 base and 3 bases respectively, with 13 bases between them. Germline values: CDR1 MDHEN, CDR2 SYDVKM. This CDR3 region has 15 residues. This CDR3 is CASSLYWRAGYEQYF. The CDR3 DNA reads TGTGCCAGCAGTTTATATTGGCGGGCCGGCTACGAGCAGTACTTC. The variable domain in full, completed from reference TRBV28 and TRBJ2-7, reads DVKVTQSSRYLVKRTGEKVFLECVQDMDHENMFWYRQDPGLGLRLIYFSYDVKMKEKGDIPEGYSVSREKKERFSLILESASTNQTSMYLCASSLYWRAGYEQYFGPGTRLTVT.

A few counts support this clone. The chain combines TRBV28 with TRBJ2-1; TRBD2 aligns across 14 bases. There are 17 residues in the CDR3. The ends lost 5 bases at V and 7 bases at J; junction bases unmatched: 10. From germline, CDR1 is MDHEN and CDR2 SYDVKM. For the CDR3, the DNA is TGTGCCAGCAGTCCGGGGACTAGCGGGAGTTGGGTGAATGAGCAGTTCTTC. As protein: CASSPGTSGSWVNEQFF.

The CDR3 is CASSATSRFGNEQFF. The CDR3 nucleotides are TGTGCCAGCAGCGCCACTAGCCGGTTTGGAAATGAGCAGTTCTTC. The chain is built from TRBV7-3 and TRBJ2-1; a possible D gene is TRBD2 (6 bases). Deletions cut 5 bases from V and 7 bases from J, with 18 bases between. This CDR3 region has 15 residues. The V gene's germline CDR1 is SGHTA and CDR2 FQGTGA. Full variable domain (rest looked up from reference TRBV7-3 and TRBJ2-1): GAGVSQTPSNKVTEKGKYVELRCDPISGHTALYWYRQSLGQGPEFLIYFQGTGAADDSGLPNDRFFAVRPEGSVSTLKIQRTERGDSAVYLCASSATSRFGNEQFFGPGTRLTVL.

The chain employs TRBV7-9 and TRBJ1-1; possible D gene TRBD1, 5 bases. The CDR3 spans 13 residues. Germline values: CDR1 SEHNR, CDR2 FQNEAQ (reference sequence). The germline V and J ends were trimmed by 5 bases and 1 base, with 8 bases remaining between them. DNA of the CDR3: TGTGCCAGCAGCGTCGGACAGAACACTGAAGCTTTCTTT. This sequence encodes CASSVGQNTEAFF.

The rearrangement uses TRBV19 and TRBJ1-5, with D uncertain. V shed 3 bases and J shed 3 bases, with 18 bases lying between them. This CDR3 spans 17 amino acids. Germline CDR1 reads LNHDA; CDR2 reads SQIVND (reference sequence). For the CDR3, the DNA is TGTGCCAGTAGTATCCTACCGGGAGTTATAGCCAATCAGCCCCAGCATTTT. This encodes CASSILPGVIANQPQHF. The full variable domain, rest sourced from reference TRBV19 and TRBJ1-5, is DGGITQSPKYLFRKEGQNVTLSCEQNLNHDAMYWYRQDPGQGLRLIYYSQIVNDFQKGDIAEGYSVSREKKESFPLTVTSAQKNPTAFYLCASSILPGVIANQPQHFGDGTRLSIL.

This clone has more than one count but fewer than ten. The chain has TRBV5-1 and TRBJ2-3, with D perhaps matching TRBD2 (5 bases). V dropped 3 bases and J dropped 2 bases, with 13 bases sitting between them. Germline CDR1 SGHRS, CDR2 YFSETQ. The length of the CDR3 is 15 residues. Written as DNA, the CDR3 is TGCGCCAGCAGCTCGAGCGGAGCACTCACAGATACGCAGTATTTT. Protein product: CASSSSGALTDTQYF.

This clone was recorded at least ten times. The chain has TRBV7-2 and TRBJ2-1; tentative D call: TRBD2 (7 bases). V lost 5 bases to trimming and J lost 2 bases, with 13 bases between them. CDR1 is SGHTA, CDR2 FQGNSA, per germline. The CDR3 loop spans 15 amino acids. For the CDR3, the DNA is TGTGCCAGCAGCCCACAGGGAGGGGCCTACAATGAGCAGTTCTTC. It translates to CASSPQGGAYNEQFF.

This clone was seen a few times. This rearrangement joins TRBV28 to TRBJ2-7; no definite D call. The germline V gene has CDR1 MDHEN and CDR2 SYDVKM. The V end lost 3 bases, the J end lost 3 bases, and 6 bases lay between the germline ends. The CDR3 loop spans 12 amino acids. As DNA, the CDR3 is TGTGCCAGCAGTTTCCCAGACTACGAGCAGTACTTC. Its translation: CASSFPDYEQYF.

Here the CDR3 DNA reads TGTGCCAGCAGCCTGGACAGGGAAAGCAATCAGCCCCAGCATTTT. Translating gives CASSLDRESNQPQHF. The genes are TRBV27 and TRBJ1-5, with 8 bases that match TRBD1. The CDR3 spans 15 residues. Germline lookup yields CDR1 MNHEY and CDR2 SMNVEV (reference sequence). Trimming cost V 6 bases and J 1 base; bases outside gene matches: 5.

This clone was detected only a few times. The rearrangement joins TRBV15 to TRBJ2-1, with TRBD2 matching 10 bases. Germline CDR1 reads LNHNV; CDR2 reads YYDKDF (reference sequence). This CDR3 comprises 15 residues. Trimming at V came to 3 bases and at J to 9 bases, leaving 8 bases not matched to a gene. CDR3 sequence (DNA): TGTGCCACCAGCAGGCTAGCGGGAGACCTTAGTGAGCAGTTCTTC. As protein: CATSRLAGDLSEQFF.